Listed here are 30 T cell receptor beta chains from one sample, sequenced in a study of T cells in Graves' hyperthyroidism and ophthalmopathy. RNA transcripts were the template for amplifying TCR beta CDR3 regions. The study used the HTBI primer set for a first-round RT-PCR of the TCR CDR3. TCRdb redid the calling of the multiplex PCR reads with MiXCR, one entry per CDR3 protein. The sample comprises 490,000 or so distinct CDR3 sequences, approximately 16% of which are singletons, and 29% rests with the top ten. The sequencing sample was made of blood. The receptors derive from a woman aged 25 to 39 with Graves' ophthalmopathy.

This clonotype showed up many times. V is TRBV28 and J is TRBJ2-4; a weak D match, TRBD1 (6 bases). CDR1 and CDR2 (germline): MDHEN, SYDVKM. V was pared by 4 bases and J by 3 bases, with 16 bases between. The CDR3 sequence is 16 residues long. The CDR3 nucleotides are TGTGCCAGCAGTTCTCACAGGGCCCCCCACAAAAACATTCAGTACTTC. Protein product: CASSSHRAPHKNIQYF.

The CDR3 region is CASRKTGADYGYTF. In DNA, the CDR3 is TGTGCCAGCAGGAAGACAGGGGCGGACTATGGCTACACCTTC. The V call is TRBV11-2, the J call TRBJ1-2; 8 bases line up with TRBD1. This CDR3 has 14 residues. CDR1 is SGHAT, CDR2 FQNNGV, per germline. The V gene end was trimmed by 6 bases and the J gene end by 3 bases; junction bases not matched to a gene: 6. Combining the CDR3 with reference TRBV11-2 and TRBJ1-2 gives the whole variable domain EAGVAQSPRYKIIEKRQSVAFWCNPISGHATLYWYQQILGQGPKLLIQFQNNGVVDDSQLPKDRFSAERLKGVDSTLKIQPAKLEDSAVYLCASRKTGADYGYTFGSGTRLTVV.

This clonotype was seen at least ten times. The rearrangement uses TRBV7-8 and TRBJ2-7; TRBD2 agrees at 7 bases. The CDR3 has 19 amino acids. J was trimmed by 2 bases and V by 2 bases; bases with no gene match: 18. In germline, CDR1 is SGHVS, CDR2 FQNEAQ. The CDR3 here is CASSLLSGGGPRRTYEQYF. The CDR3 DNA is TGTGCCAGCAGCTTACTTTCGGGAGGAGGCCCAAGGAGAACCTACGAGCAGTACTTC.

This clonotype was seen ten or more times. The chain carries TRBV7-2 and TRBJ1-1, with D possibly TRBD1 on 6 matching bases. Per the germline V gene, CDR1 is SGHTA and CDR2 is FQGNSA. The V end was cut by 5 bases, the J end by 7 bases, with 17 bases between. The CDR3 extends over 14 amino acids. CDR3 protein: CASSLWTVRDEAFF. For the CDR3, the DNA is TGTGCCAGCAGCCTCTGGACAGTTCGGGATGAAGCTTTCTTT. The full variable domain, rest sourced from reference TRBV7-2 and TRBJ1-1, is GAGVSQSPSNKVTEKGKDVELRCDPISGHTALYWYRQSLGQGLEFLIYFQGNSAPDKSGLPSDRFSAERTGGSVSTLTIQRTQQEDSAVYLCASSLWTVRDEAFFGQGTRLTVV.

In this sample, this clonotype turned up many times. The V gene is TRBV18, the J gene TRBJ2-1, with 8 bases identical to TRBD2. The CDR3 sequence is 13 residues long. V dropped 3 bases and J dropped 5; count of bases not matched to a gene: 0. Germline V gene lookup returns CDR1 KGHSH and CDR2 LQKENI. The CDR3 bases are TGTGCCAGCTCACCGGGACTAGACAATGAGCAGTTCTTC. Translated: CASSPGLDNEQFF.

This clonotype showed up just a few times. This chain uses TRBV6-2 or TRBV6-3 with TRBJ2-2; D is possibly TRBD2 (5 bases). CDR3 length: 15 residues. The germline V gene has CDR1 MNHEY and CDR2 SVGEGT. Trimming stripped 0 bases from V and 1 base from J, with 6 bases between. The CDR3, as DNA: TGTGCCAGCAGTTACTCGGGAGAGAACACCGGGGAGCTGTTTTTT. It yields the protein CASSYSGENTGELFF.

This clonotype occurred a few times. V is TRBV7-2 and J is TRBJ1-2, with 8 bases identical to TRBD1. After removal of 1 base from V and 7 bases from J, the junction contained 8 bases not matched to a gene. This CDR3 is 15 amino acids long. Germline CDR1 is SGHTA and CDR2 is FQGNSA. CDR3 nucleotides: TGTGCCAGCAGCTTAGTGGCAGGGGGCGCGGGTGGCTACACCTTC. Its protein is CASSLVAGGAGGYTF.

This clonotype was picked up many times. The rearrangement joins TRBV27 to TRBJ1-1; D gene ambiguous. Per germline, CDR1 MNHEY and CDR2 SMNVEV (reference sequence). V gave up 8 bases and J gave up 0 bases, with 7 bases separating them. The CDR3 extends over 12 amino acids. CDR3 coding DNA: TGTGCCAGCGGCGGGCTGAACACTGAAGCTTTCTTT. This encodes CASGGLNTEAFF.

V and J are TRBV28 and TRBJ1-5; no reliable D call. Between the trimmed V and J ends, which lost 5 bases and 2 bases, there was a span of 19 bases. Germline-derived CDR1 and CDR2 are MDHEN and SYDVKM. This CDR3 has 17 amino acids. The CDR3 loop reads CASSIPGPGVGNQPQHF. The CDR3 DNA sequence: TGTGCCAGCAGTATACCCGGGCCCGGCGTGGGCAATCAGCCCCAGCATTTT. The full variable domain, in which reference TRBV28 and TRBJ1-5 provide the parts outside the CDR3, is DVKVTQSSRYLVKRTGEKVFLECVQDMDHENMFWYRQDPGLGLRLIYFSYDVKMKEKGDIPEGYSVSREKKERFSLILESASTNQTSMYLCASSIPGPGVGNQPQHFGDGTRLSIL.

The table lists this clonotype with many counts. V gene TRBV25-1 combines with J gene TRBJ2-3, with TRBD2 as a possible D gene (6 bases). Germline V gives CDR1 MGHDK, CDR2 SYGVNS. Trimming left V 0 bases short and J 4 bases short, with 20 bases between. CDR3 length: 18 residues. Written as DNA, the CDR3 is TGTGCCAGCAGTGAATATCTGCGGGACCAACGAGGGGCAGATACGCAGTATTTT. Protein sequence: CASSEYLRDQRGADTQYF.

There are a few counts of this clonotype. This chain joins TRBV20-1 and TRBJ1-1; the D is unclear. The CDR3 runs to 12 residues. CDR1 and CDR2 (germline): DFQATT, SNEGSKA (reference sequence). Trimming pared 6 bases from V and 1 base from J, leaving 9 bases between. The CDR3 DNA follows: TGCAGTGCAGAAACAGCGAACACTGAAGCTTTCTTT. Translation gives CSAETANTEAFF.

The gene calls are TRBV7-9 and TRBJ1-5; TRBD1 matches 10 bases. Germline-derived CDR1 and CDR2 are SEHNR and FQNEAQ (reference sequence). The CDR3 extends over 17 amino acids. Trimming cost V 5 bases and J 2 bases; bases outside gene matches: 9. Here the CDR3 reads CASSGITGTGGNQPQHF. The CDR3 coding sequence is TGTGCCAGCAGCGGTATTACCGGGACAGGGGGCAATCAGCCCCAGCATTTT.

This clonotype was picked up a small number of times. The chain couples TRBV9 to TRBJ2-1; maybe TRBD1 (6 bases). The CDR3 spans 18 residues. Deletions cut 1 base from V and 4 bases from J, with 21 bases between. Germline V CDR1 and CDR2: SGDLS, YYNGEE. The CDR3 DNA follows: TGTGCCAGCAGCGTACGACCCCCCCGACAGGAAGGTTACAATGAGCAGTTCTTC. Its protein is CASSVRPPRQEGYNEQFF. The variable domain in full, with the rest retrieved from reference TRBV9 and TRBJ2-1, is DSGVTQTPKHLITATGQRVTLRCSPRSGDLSVYWYQQSLDQGLQFLIQYYNGEERAKGNILERFSAQQFPDLHSELNLSSLELGDSALYFCASSVRPPRQEGYNEQFFGPGTRLTVL.

In its sample, this clonotype was seen a few times. J is TRBJ2-5 and V is TRBV5-4, with a possible D match to TRBD1 (6 bases). This CDR3 has 15 amino acids. Trimming shortened V by 0 bases and J by 2 bases, and 11 bases separated the two germline ends. Germline CDR1 and CDR2: SGHNT and YYREEE (reference sequence). DNA of the CDR3: TGTGCCAGCAGCTTGGGGTCGACAGGTCAAGAGACCCAGTACTTC. This gives the protein CASSLGSTGQETQYF. The variable domain in full, with the rest retrieved from reference TRBV5-4 and TRBJ2-5, is ETGVTQSPTHLIKTRGQQVTLRCSSQSGHNTVSWYQQALGQGPQFIFQYYREEENGRGNFPPRFSGLQFPNYSSELNVNALELDDSALYLCASSLGSTGQETQYFGPGTRLLVL.

This clonotype was counted ten times or more. The rearrangement links TRBV7-2 to TRBJ1-1, with 9 bases fitting TRBD1. Germline lookup yields CDR1 SGHTA and CDR2 FQGNSA. The V and J ends lost 5 bases and 4 bases, in that order; junction bases with no gene match: 8. This CDR3 has 15 amino acids. CDR3 region: CASSPNPTGGTEAFF. The CDR3 bases are TGTGCCAGCAGCCCGAATCCGACAGGGGGCACTGAAGCTTTCTTT.

The chain joins TRBV19 to TRBJ2-5; no firm D call. CDR3 length: 14 amino acids. V lost 3 bases and J 1 base, leaving 9 bases between the germline ends. Germline values: CDR1 LNHDA, CDR2 SQIVND (reference sequence). The CDR3 sequence: CASSIGPSQETQYF. The CDR3 DNA sequence: TGTGCCAGTAGTATCGGACCTAGCCAAGAGACCCAGTACTTC. The variable domain in full, completed from reference TRBV19 and TRBJ2-5, reads DGGITQSPKYLFRKEGQNVTLSCEQNLNHDAMYWYRQDPGQGLRLIYYSQIVNDFQKGDIAEGYSVSREKKESFPLTVTSAQKNPTAFYLCASSIGPSQETQYFGPGTRLLVL.

This clonotype was counted between two and nine times. The chain recombines TRBV14 with TRBJ1-2; D ambiguous. The CDR3 has 12 amino acids. The germline CDR1 and CDR2 sequences are SGHDN and FVKESK. The V and J ends lost 1 base and 5 bases respectively, with 5 bases between them. CDR3 loop: CASSQGRYGYTF. The CDR3, as DNA: TGTGCCAGCAGCCAAGGTCGGTATGGCTACACCTTC.

This clonotype was detected a few times. The chain has TRBV5-6 and TRBJ2-1; no firm D call. The CDR3 is made up of 16 amino acids. Germline V CDR1 and CDR2: SGHDT, YYEEEE. Trimming pared 0 bases from V and 0 bases from J, leaving 10 bases between. The CDR3 nucleotides are TGTGCCAGCAGCTTGGAGGCATTGAGCTCCTACAATGAGCAGTTCTTC. This gives the protein CASSLEALSSYNEQFF.

This clonotype was seen only a few times. V and J are TRBV19 and TRBJ2-1, with unresolved D. V shed 7 bases and J shed 8 bases, with 12 bases lying between them. The CDR3 runs 12 residues. Germline V gene sequence: CDR1 LNHDA, CDR2 SQIVND (reference sequence). This chain's CDR3 is CASKAPGHEQFF. The CDR3 DNA sequence: TGTGCCAGTAAGGCCCCGGGCCATGAGCAGTTCTTC.

This clonotype was recorded many times. The rearrangement links TRBV20-1 to TRBJ2-2, with 7 nucleotides matching TRBD2. The CDR3 consists of 15 residues. CDR1 and CDR2 (germline): DFQATT, SNEGSKA (reference sequence). Trimming at V came to 5 bases and at J to 6 bases, leaving 12 bases not matched to a gene. DNA for the CDR3: TGCAGTGCTGCCGGGGATGCGGGGAGGGCCGGGGAGCTGTTTTTT. The encoded protein is CSAAGDAGRAGELFF.

This clonotype was recorded at least ten times. The V and J genes are TRBV7-2 and TRBJ2-1; D call uncertain. The germline V gene has CDR1 SGHTA and CDR2 FQGNSA. V shed 3 bases and J shed 8 bases, with 14 bases lying between them. CDR3 length equals 14 residues. For the CDR3, the DNA is TGTGCCAGCAGCTTCGTAGAGAGCAGGCATGAGCAGTTCTTC. Its protein product is CASSFVESRHEQFF.

This clonotype was detected many times. The chain employs TRBV6-1 and TRBJ2-1; TRBD2 matches at 12 bases. Per the germline V gene, CDR1 is MNHNS and CDR2 is SASEGT. Germline trimming cut 5 bases from V and 6 bases from J; bases unmatched to any gene: 8. The length of the CDR3 is 16 residues. DNA for the CDR3: TGTGCCAGCAGTTTAGCTAGCGGGAGGGCCTTCAATGAGCAGTTCTTC. As protein: CASSLASGRAFNEQFF.

This clonotype was seen a handful of times. The chain recombines TRBV12-3 or TRBV12-4 with TRBJ1-3; TRBD1 might be the D (6 bases). There are 14 residues in the CDR3. V was cut by 10 bases and J by 4 bases, with 17 bases left in between. The CDR3 loop is CATSPFDRGNTIYF. Written as DNA, the CDR3 is TGTGCCACCTCGCCATTTGACAGGGGAAACACCATATATTTT.

At least ten counts were recorded for this clonotype. The chain has TRBV12-3 or TRBV12-4 and TRBJ2-5, with D tentatively TRBD2 (5 bases). The V end lost 3 bases, the J end lost 5 bases, and 13 bases lay between the germline ends. The CDR3 contains 14 residues. In nucleotides, the CDR3 is TGTGCCAGCAGTTTGGGTCTAGCTCCGGAGACCCAGTACTTC. It specifies CASSLGLAPETQYF.

This clonotype was recorded once. The genes are TRBV20-1 and TRBJ2-7; 7 nucleotides match TRBD1. Germline values: CDR1 DFQATT, CDR2 SNEGSKA (reference sequence). This CDR3 is built from 15 residues. J gave up 4 bases and V 1 base, and 10 bases lay outside the gene matches. The CDR3: CSARVQGTARYEQYF. The CDR3 DNA is TGCAGTGCTAGAGTTCAAGGGACAGCCCGATACGAGCAGTACTTC.

This clonotype turned up a few times. The V and J genes are TRBV14 and TRBJ2-3; no clear D gene. There are 17 residues in the CDR3. Germline V gene lookup returns CDR1 SGHDN and CDR2 FVKESK. V lost 0 bases and J 5 bases, leaving 18 bases between the germline ends. The CDR3 DNA reads as TGTGCCAGCAGCCAAGATTTGGCCGGGCTAGATTTAGATACGCAGTATTTT. Translated, it gives CASSQDLAGLDLDTQYF.

At least ten counts were recorded for this clonotype. V is TRBV7-9 and J is TRBJ2-3; 9 bases align to TRBD1. CDR1 and CDR2 from the germline V gene are SEHNR and FQNEAQ (reference sequence). V dropped 6 bases and J dropped 6; count of bases not matched to a gene: 10. The CDR3 covers 15 residues. This CDR3 reads CASRLPGQGSDTQYF. In nucleotides, the CDR3 is TGTGCCAGCAGACTCCCGGGACAGGGATCCGATACGCAGTATTTT.

This clonotype was recorded at least ten times. The genes are TRBV4-2 and TRBJ2-3; D uncertain. The germline gives CDR1 LGHNA, CDR2 YNFKEQ. The CDR3 is 17 amino acids. V gave up 0 bases and J gave up 1 base, with 14 bases separating them. The CDR3 sequence is CASSQEKVAPRTDTQYF. The CDR3 bases are TGTGCCAGCAGCCAAGAGAAGGTCGCCCCTCGCACAGATACGCAGTATTTT.

This clonotype was found many times. J is TRBJ2-7 and V is TRBV20-1; the D gene is possibly TRBD2 (7 bases). CDR1 and CDR2 (germline): DFQATT, SNEGSKA (reference sequence). V lost 7 bases, J lost 1 base, and 14 bases lay in between. This CDR3 has 13 amino acids. The CDR3 bases are TGCAGTGGAGGGGGGGATGGATCCTACGAGCAGTACTTC. The encoded protein is CSGGGDGSYEQYF.

The chain recombines TRBV7-2 with TRBJ2-7; D is ambiguous. V dropped 2 bases and J dropped 5 bases, with 4 bases sitting between them. Germline V gives CDR1 SGHTA, CDR2 FQGNSA. The CDR3 totals 11 residues. The CDR3 region has the DNA TGTGCCAGCAGCTTAATACACGAGCAGTACTTC. Its translation: CASSLIHEQYF.